A selection of T cell receptor beta chains follows, all from one sample in a study of blood T cell repertoires in COVID-19. The data were produced by immunoSEQ multiplex PCR, yet TCRdb's version contains in-frame clones alone and is incomplete. Here the sample spans over 45,000 clones, approximately 80% being singletons. Sequenced: peripheral blood. The receptors were gathered from a man aged 65-85 years with acute or convalescent COVID-19. CDR3s include the opening cysteine and the closing phenylalanine or tryptophan. D genes are given only for firm matches. Some rows have no size entry. The others give once, few or many, or a class for an expanded clone.

abundance | j_gene | d_gene | v_gene | CDR3aa | CDR3nt
once | TRBJ1-1 | NA | TRBV7-7 | CASSLDADTEAFF | TGTGCCAGCAGCTTAGACGCGGACACTGAAGCTTTCTTT
NA | TRBJ2-2 | TRBD2 | TRBV15 | CATTLGLAGLGGELFF | TGTGCCACCACCCTGGGACTAGCGGGTCTGGGAGGGGAGCTGTTTTTT
few | TRBJ2-3 | NA | TRBV2 | CASSYTDTQYF | TGTGCCAGCAGCTACACAGATACGCAGTATTTT
NA | TRBJ2-2 | NA | TRBV5-4 | CASSQGWGELFF | TGTGCCAGCAGCCAGGGGTGGGGGGAGCTGTTTTTT
NA | TRBJ2-4 | TRBD2 | TRBV28 | CASSIWTSGTKNIQYF | TGTGCCAGCAGTATCTGGACTAGCGGAACCAAAAACATTCAGTACTTC
NA | TRBJ1-1 | TRBD1 | TRBV28 | CASSRSGQGEAFF | TGTGCCAGCAGTCGCTCCGGACAGGGAGAAGCTTTCTTT
NA | TRBJ1-1 | TRBD1 | TRBV11-2 | CASSLVSGGSEAFF | TGTGCCAGCAGCTTAGTGTCAGGGGGCTCGGAAGCTTTCTTT
NA | TRBJ2-7 | NA | TRBV7-9 | CASSFGQQPYEQYF | TGTGCCAGCAGCTTTGGGCAGCAACCCTACGAGCAGTACTTC
NA | TRBJ1-1 | TRBD1 | TRBV28 | CASSETGGITEAFF | TGTGCCAGCAGTGAGACAGGGGGCATAACTGAAGCTTTCTTT
once | TRBJ2-6 | NA | TRBV5-1 | CASSLDGTGANVLTF | TGCGCCAGCAGCTTGGATGGGACAGGGGCCAACGTCCTGACTTTC
NA | TRBJ2-6 | NA | TRBV3-1/TRBV3-2 | CASSPAGGRSTGANVLTF | TGTGCCAGCAGCCCAGCAGGGGGGAGATCTACTGGGGCCAACGTCCTGACTTTC